This TCR beta chain was retrieved from a study of Graves' ophthalmopathy and Graves' hyperthyroidism. General study results and limits: Blood repertoires reportedly contained most expanded thyroid clonotypes above 0.001 frequency.

Only a few counts were recorded for this clonotype. Its matching antigen is unknown. The hyperthyroidism patients, aged 18 to 65, had been newly diagnosed, with under 2 months' duration. Other autoimmune disease, uncontrolled infection, pregnancy and lactation led to exclusion. Clinical symptoms, serum thyroxine, TRAb, thyroid ultrasound and orbital computed tomography determined diagnosis. V lost 0 bases and J 0 bases, leaving 14 bases between the germline ends. Germline assignment: CDR1 LGHNA and CDR2 YNFKEQ. The CDR3 runs 17 residues. Transcripts of RNA were the source for amplifying TCR beta CDR3 regions. The first-round RT-PCR employed HTBI primers together with the Qiagen OneStep RT-PCR kit. A multiplex PCR was then performed as the second round. TCRdb re-called the multiplex PCR reads with MiXCR, one entry per CDR3 protein. The sample yields a few hundred thousand distinct CDR3 sequences, about 35% seen once.

The source material was peripheral blood or thyroid tissue (not recorded which). The clonotype originates from an adult man with Graves' hyperthyroidism. The V gene is TRBV4-2, the J gene TRBJ1-1; TRBD1 might be the D (6 bases). The CDR3 DNA follows: TGTGCCAGCAGCCAAGAACCGCGAGGGGGGATGAACACTGAAGCTTTCTTT. This codes for CASSQEPRGGMNTEAFF.